The 32 T cell receptor beta chains presented below share a single source sample, sequenced in a study of blood T cell repertoires in COVID-19. Repertoires were generated with immunoSEQ multiplex PCR, while TCRdb's copy carries only in-frame clones and drops some. Of some 200,000 clones listed, about 93% are singletons. What was sequenced was peripheral blood. Every receptor here comes from a man aged 30 to 45 with COVID-19, enrolled during active disease.

The V gene is TRBV11-2, the J gene TRBJ1-1; 8 bases map to TRBD1. The V gene end was trimmed by 5 bases and the J gene end by 4 bases; junction bases not matched to a gene: 3. CDR1 SGHAT and CDR2 FQNNGV come from the germline V gene. The CDR3 sequence is 13 residues long. CDR3 protein: CASSGTGGTEAFF. CDR3 nucleotide sequence: TGTGCCAGCAGCGGTACAGGGGGCACTGAAGCTTTCTTT.

This chain links TRBV5-1 with TRBJ2-1, with D unclear. CDR3 size: 14 residues. Per germline, CDR1 SGHRS and CDR2 YFSETQ. V was shortened by 2 bases and J by 7 bases, with 13 bases between the two germline ends. In DNA, the CDR3 is TGCGCCAGCAGCTTCGGAGACGTGGTAAATGAGCAGTTCTTC. Protein product: CASSFGDVVNEQFF.

The chain employs TRBV10-1 and TRBJ2-3, with a tentative D call TRBD1 (7 bases). With 3 bases removed from V and 4 bases from J, the gap between germline ends came to 17 bases. The length of the CDR3 is 16 residues. Looked up from germline, CDR1 is WNHNN and CDR2 is SYGVQD (reference sequence). The CDR3 DNA reads TGCGCCAGCAGTGATGGCAGGGGGGTTCGTTCAGATACGCAGTATTTT. Its protein product is CASSDGRGVRSDTQYF.

The chain employs TRBV12-3 or TRBV12-4 and TRBJ2-1; D is unresolved. Deletions cut 3 bases from V and 6 bases from J, with 9 bases between. The CDR3 loop spans 13 amino acids. CDR3 DNA: TGTGCCAGCAGTTTCGAGTTCCCCAATGAGCAGTTCTTC. Protein: CASSFEFPNEQFF.

V is TRBV7-2 and J is TRBJ2-1; 7 positions match TRBD2. Trimming removed 5 bases from V and 10 bases from J; junction bases left unmatched: 5. The germline CDR1 and CDR2 sequences are SGHTA and FQGNSA. The CDR3 is made up of 12 amino acids. The CDR3 region is CASSRRAGEQFF. The CDR3 DNA is TGTGCCAGCAGCCGTAGAGCGGGGGAGCAGTTCTTC.

The sample holds one count of this clone. The chain uses TRBV5-1 and TRBJ2-3; 8 positions agree with TRBD2. This CDR3 region has 15 residues. J gave up 2 bases and V 10 bases, and 12 bases lay outside the gene matches. Germline V lookup: CDR1 SGHRS, CDR2 YFSETQ. The CDR3 reads CACGGGPTYTDTQYF. The DNA for the CDR3 is TGCGCCTGCGGCGGGGGGCCTACTTACACAGATACGCAGTATTTT.

This chain connects TRBV11-3 to TRBJ2-3; D is perhaps TRBD1 (6 bases). This CDR3 has 14 amino acids. The germline V gene has CDR1 SGHNT and CDR2 YENEEA. V shed 5 bases and J shed 6 bases, with 15 bases lying between them. CDR3: CASSVTGSGDTQYF. Here the CDR3 DNA reads TGTGCCAGCAGCGTCACAGGGTCGGGGGATACGCAGTATTTT. The complete variable domain, with remaining parts taken from reference TRBV11-3 and TRBJ2-3, reads EAGVVQSPRYKIIEKKQPVAFWCNPISGHNTLYWYLQNLGQGPELLIRYENEEAVDDSQLPKDRFSAERLKGVDSTLKIQPAELGDSAVYLCASSVTGSGDTQYFGPGTRLTVL.

This sequence joins TRBV10-3 and TRBJ2-2, with 7 bases identical to TRBD1. The length of the CDR3 is 14 residues. V shed 4 bases, J shed 4 bases, and the junction held 3 bases outside the gene matches. The germline V gene has CDR1 ENHRY and CDR2 SYGVKD. Here the CDR3 DNA reads TGTGCCATCAGTGGAACAGGGGTCACCGGGGAGCTGTTTTTT. Its translation is CAISGTGVTGELFF.

The CDR3 nucleotides read TGCGCCAGCAAGCCGGAACTAGCGGACGGGGAGCTGTTTTTT. This sequence encodes CASKPELADGELFF. The genes are TRBV5-1 and TRBJ2-2; 8 bases are shared with TRBD2. V dropped 6 bases and J dropped 7; count of bases not matched to a gene: 8. Germline V gene lookup returns CDR1 SGHRS and CDR2 YFSETQ. There are 14 residues in the CDR3.

The genes are TRBV5-1 and TRBJ2-2, with 7 bases lining up with TRBD2. The CDR3 covers 15 residues. Trimming at V came to 0 bases and at J to 4 bases, leaving 3 bases not matched to a gene. CDR1 SGHRS and CDR2 YFSETQ come from the germline V gene. The CDR3 protein is CASSLEVAGTGELFF. The DNA for the CDR3 is TGCGCCAGCAGCTTGGAAGTAGCGGGCACCGGGGAGCTGTTTTTT. Variable domain in full (rest from reference TRBV5-1 and TRBJ2-2): KAGVTQTPRYLIKTRGQQVTLSCSPISGHRSVSWYQQTPGQGLQFLFEYFSETQRNKGNFPGRFSGRQFSNSRSEMNVSTLELGDSALYLCASSLEVAGTGELFFGEGSRLTVL.

The chain uses TRBV6-4 and TRBJ1-1, with no clear D. The CDR3 is 13 residues long. Per germline, CDR1 MRHNA and CDR2 SNTAGT. Trimming took off 3 bases at V and 0 bases at J, with 5 bases between the two ends. The CDR3 bases are TGTGCCAGCAGTGAATCCATGAACACTGAAGCTTTCTTT. It encodes CASSESMNTEAFF.

This clone was observed once. The chain links TRBV18 to TRBJ1-4; D is ambiguous. Between the trimmed V and J ends, which lost 3 bases and 5 bases, there was a span of 7 bases. The CDR3 contains 13 residues. Germline V CDR1 and CDR2: KGHSH, LQKENI. CDR3: CASSPYQNEKLFF. The CDR3 DNA sequence: TGTGCCAGCTCACCTTACCAGAATGAAAAACTGTTTTTT.

This clone was counted between two and nine times. The chain is built from TRBV29-1 and TRBJ2-7; 7 nucleotides match TRBD1. V lost 4 bases and J lost 4; bases outside the gene matches: 13. The CDR3 has 15 amino acids. Germline CDR1 and CDR2: SQVTM and ANQGSEA. CDR3 nucleotide sequence: TGCAGCGTTGCCGCTCTACAGGGGCGAGGATACGAGCAGTACTTC. It is translated as CSVAALQGRGYEQYF.

This clone was seen more than once but under ten times. The chain uses TRBV15 and TRBJ2-2; possibly TRBD1 for D (5 bases). CDR1 is LNHNV and CDR2 is YYDKDF in the germline V gene (reference sequence). This CDR3 spans 17 amino acids. V shed 0 bases and J shed 2 bases, with 13 bases lying between them. CDR3 sequence: CATSRDSAQANTGELFF. The CDR3 nucleotides read TGTGCCACCAGCAGAGATAGTGCACAGGCCAACACCGGGGAGCTGTTTTTT. Based on the CDR3 plus reference TRBV15 and TRBJ2-2, the full variable domain is DAMVIQNPRYQVTQFGKPVTLSCSQTLNHNVMYWYQQKSSQAPKLLFHYYDKDFNNEADTPDNFQSRRPNTSFCFLDIRSPGLGDTAMYLCATSRDSAQANTGELFFGEGSRLTVL.

The V and J genes are TRBV27 and TRBJ1-4; possible D gene TRBD1, 5 bases. In germline, CDR1 is MNHEY, CDR2 SMNVEV (reference sequence). This CDR3 has 15 amino acids. Trimming removed 5 bases from V and 3 bases from J, with 13 bases in between. The chain's CDR3 is CASSPTVRPNEKLFF. CDR3 DNA sequence: TGTGCCAGCAGTCCGACAGTCCGGCCTAATGAAAAACTGTTTTTT. Based on the CDR3 plus reference TRBV27 and TRBJ1-4, the full variable domain is EAQVTQNPRYLITVTGKKLTVTCSQNMNHEYMSWYRQDPGLGLRQIYYSMNVEVTDKGDVPEGYKVSRKEKRNFPLILESPSPNQTSLYFCASSPTVRPNEKLFFGSGTQLSVL.

Note on this clone: This same CDR3 is encoded by further DNA sequences in the sample. V and J are TRBV19 and TRBJ2-1; the match to TRBD2 covers 7 bases. Germline assignment: CDR1 LNHDA and CDR2 SQIVND (reference sequence). The CDR3 extends over 13 amino acids. J lost 4 bases, V lost 5 bases, and 2 bases had no gene match. The CDR3 DNA reads TGTGCCAGTAGTCCGCGGGGGTACAATGAGCAGTTCTTC. Amino acids: CASSPRGYNEQFF.

This chain connects TRBV5-1 to TRBJ2-1; 8 bases match TRBD1. Germline CDR1 is SGHRS and CDR2 is YFSETQ. V shed 3 bases and J 13 bases; nucleotides not matched to a gene: 3. This CDR3 is 11 amino acids long. The DNA of the CDR3 is TGCGCCAGCAGCTCGGGACAGGACCAGTTCTTC. Translation: CASSSGQDQFF.

V and J are TRBV2 and TRBJ2-2; TRBD2 agrees at 11 bases. V lost 5 bases to trimming and J lost 6 bases; unmatched junction nucleotides: 5. Germline CDR1 SNHLY, CDR2 FYNNEI. The CDR3 totals 15 residues. CDR3 DNA: TGTGCCAGCAGTATTAGCGGGGGGGCCTCCGGGGAGCTGTTTTTT. Protein sequence: CASSISGGASGELFF.

This clone occurred once. The J gene is TRBJ1-5, the V gene TRBV6-5, with 9 bases fitting TRBD1. This CDR3 is 13 amino acids long. The junction had 1 base not matched to a gene; V was cut back by 7 bases and J by 3 bases. Germline CDR1 and CDR2: MNHEY and SVGAGI. CDR3 in DNA: TGTGCCAGCAACAGGGGGCTCAATCAGCCCCAGCATTTT. Translating it yields CASNRGLNQPQHF.

This chain uses TRBV20-1 with TRBJ2-5; D is undetermined. V lost 4 bases and J lost 5, with 8 bases in between. This CDR3 is 11 amino acids long. Germline V lookup: CDR1 DFQATT, CDR2 SNEGSKA (reference sequence). The CDR3 loop reads CSAIEEETQYF. Here the CDR3 DNA reads TGCAGTGCTATTGAGGAGGAGACCCAGTACTTC.

The chain links TRBV6-6 to TRBJ2-3; 7 bases are shared with TRBD1. This CDR3 has 14 amino acids. With 2 bases clipped from V and 5 bases from J, the junction kept 4 bases outside the gene matches. Germline CDR1 reads MNHNY; CDR2 reads SVGAGI (reference sequence). This CDR3 reads CASSYPDREDTQYF. In nucleotides, the CDR3 is TGTGCCAGCAGTTACCCCGACAGGGAAGATACGCAGTATTTT.

CDR3 region: CASSRTDGTRGGYTF. For the CDR3, the DNA is TGTGCCAGCAGCCGAACCGACGGGACTAGGGGTGGCTACACCTTC. The rearrangement uses TRBV3-1 (or the pseudogene TRBV3-2) and TRBJ1-2; tentative D call: TRBD1 (5 bases). Germline V CDR1 and CDR2: LGHDT, YNNKEL (reference sequence). With 4 bases removed from V and 7 bases from J, the gap between germline ends came to 19 bases. CDR3 length equals 15 residues.

The rearrangement links TRBV3-1 (or the pseudogene TRBV3-2) to TRBJ1-5, with 8 bases fitting TRBD1. Trimming took 2 bases from V and 7 from J; bases not matched to a gene: 7. Germline lookup yields CDR1 LGHDT and CDR2 YNNKEL (reference sequence). CDR3 length: 15 residues. The CDR3 sequence is CASSQQTGAEQPQHF. DNA of the CDR3: TGTGCCAGCAGCCAACAGACAGGGGCAGAGCAGCCCCAGCATTTT.

The count of this clone is one. This chain joins TRBV1 and TRBJ1-1. TRBV1 is an annotated pseudogene. The length of the CDR3 is 16 residues. In nucleotides, the CDR3 is TGCACCAGCAGACTCATTGCGGGACGGTCGAACACTGAAGCTTTCTTT. As protein: CTSRLIAGRSNTEAFF.

The chain couples TRBV30 to TRBJ1-2; 8 nucleotides match TRBD1. The V and J ends lost 2 bases and 5 bases, in that order; junction bases with no gene match: 4. The CDR3 totals 13 residues. CDR1 and CDR2 from the germline V gene are GTSNPN and SVGIG (reference sequence). The CDR3 spells CAWSLTGGYGYTF. CDR3 in DNA: TGTGCCTGGAGTTTAACAGGGGGGTATGGCTACACCTTC.

The chain links TRBV9 to TRBJ2-1; D ambiguous. Germline V gene sequence: CDR1 SGDLS, CDR2 YYNGEE. There are 15 residues in the CDR3. V dropped 0 bases and J dropped 0 bases, with 7 bases sitting between them. CDR3 amino acids: CASSVEPSSYNEQFF. CDR3 nucleotide sequence: TGTGCCAGCAGCGTAGAACCTAGCTCCTACAATGAGCAGTTCTTC.

The chain carries TRBV6-6 and TRBJ2-5, with D possibly TRBD1 on 6 matching bases. CDR1 is MNHNY and CDR2 is SVGAGI in the germline V gene (reference sequence). CDR3 size: 14 residues. Trimming shortened V by 4 bases and J by 5 bases, and 14 bases separated the two germline ends. The CDR3 coding sequence is TGTGCCAGCAGTTCCCCCCCCACAGGGGAGACCCAGTACTTC. This codes for CASSSPPTGETQYF.

The chain carries TRBV6-6 and TRBJ1-5, with a tentative D call TRBD1 (5 bases). Germline V gene lookup returns CDR1 MNHNY and CDR2 SVGAGI (reference sequence). V lost 2 bases and J 8 bases, leaving 13 bases between the germline ends. The CDR3 consists of 14 residues. The CDR3 is CASSYGEGGEPQHF. DNA for the CDR3: TGTGCCAGCAGTTACGGGGAGGGAGGGGAGCCCCAGCATTTT.

The chain recombines TRBV5-5 with TRBJ2-5; 14 bases fit TRBD2. CDR1 and CDR2 from the germline V gene are SGHKS and YYEKEE (reference sequence). The CDR3 is made up of 17 amino acids. The J segment lost 5 bases and the V segment lost 4 bases, leaving 10 bases of the junction unmatched. The CDR3 sequence is CASSLGTSGGGYETQYF. Here the CDR3 DNA reads TGTGCCAGCAGCCTGGGGACTAGCGGGGGTGGGTACGAGACCCAGTACTTC. Combining the CDR3 with reference TRBV5-5 and TRBJ2-5 gives the whole variable domain DAGVTQSPTHLIKTRGQQVTLRCSPISGHKSVSWYQQVLGQGPQFIFQYYEKEERGRGNFPDRFSARQFPNYSSELNVNALLLGDSALYLCASSLGTSGGGYETQYFGPGTRLLVL.

The rearrangement uses TRBV3-1 (or the pseudogene TRBV3-2) and TRBJ1-5; 12 bases map to TRBD1. This CDR3 region has 18 residues. The V segment lost 5 bases and the J segment 1 base; nucleotides outside the gene matches: 9. The germline V gene has CDR1 LGHDT and CDR2 YNNKEL (reference sequence). In DNA, the CDR3 is TGTGCCAGCAGCTTCCGGGACAGGGGGCAATGGAGCAATCAGCCCCAGCATTTT. Translating gives CASSFRDRGQWSNQPQHF.

The rearrangement joins TRBV19 to TRBJ1-2, with 7 bases that match TRBD1. Germline V gene lookup returns CDR1 LNHDA and CDR2 SQIVND (reference sequence). The CDR3 totals 15 residues. V shed 1 base and J 4 bases; nucleotides not matched to a gene: 6. CDR3 region: CASSIGGGTAYGYTF. In DNA, the CDR3 is TGTGCCAGTAGTATAGGAGGCGGGACAGCCTATGGCTACACCTTC.

The chain joins TRBV24-1 to TRBJ2-2, with D possibly being TRBD2 (7 bases). CDR1 and CDR2 (germline): KGHDR, SFDVKD. V lost 3 bases, J lost 6 bases, and 10 bases lay in between. CDR3 size: 14 residues. The CDR3, as DNA: TGTGCCACCAGTGATGCCGGGGGGCCCGGGGAGCTGTTTTTT. It is translated as CATSDAGGPGELFF.